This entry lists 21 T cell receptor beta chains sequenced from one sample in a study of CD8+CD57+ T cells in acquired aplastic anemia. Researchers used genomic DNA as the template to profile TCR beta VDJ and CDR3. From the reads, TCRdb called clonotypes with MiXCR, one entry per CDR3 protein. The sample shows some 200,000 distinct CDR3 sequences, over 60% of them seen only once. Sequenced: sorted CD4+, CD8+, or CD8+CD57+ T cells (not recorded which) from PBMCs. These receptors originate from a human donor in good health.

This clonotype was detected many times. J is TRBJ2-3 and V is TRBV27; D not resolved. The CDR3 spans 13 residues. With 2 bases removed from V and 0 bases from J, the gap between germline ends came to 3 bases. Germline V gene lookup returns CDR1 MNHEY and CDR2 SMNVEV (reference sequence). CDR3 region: CASSLTSTDTQYF. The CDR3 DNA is TGTGCCAGCAGTTTAACTAGCACAGATACGCAGTATTTT.

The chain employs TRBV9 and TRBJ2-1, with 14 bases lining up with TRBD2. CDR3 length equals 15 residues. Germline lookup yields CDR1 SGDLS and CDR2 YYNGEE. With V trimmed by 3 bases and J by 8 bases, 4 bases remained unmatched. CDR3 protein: CASSAGLAGGYEQFF. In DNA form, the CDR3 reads TGTGCCAGCAGCGCTGGACTAGCGGGAGGCTATGAGCAGTTCTTC.

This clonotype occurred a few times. CDR3 loop: CSARDLETQYF. CDR3 sequence (DNA): TGCAGTGCTAGAGATCTGGAGACCCAGTACTTC. The V and J genes are TRBV20-1 and TRBJ2-5; D remains unclear. Germline CDR1 and CDR2: DFQATT and SNEGSKA (reference sequence). V shed 0 bases and J shed 5 bases, with 4 bases lying between them. This CDR3 comprises 11 residues.

CDR3 DNA sequence: TGTGCCAGCAGGAAACAGGGCCACACAGATACGCAGTATTTT. Translation gives CASRKQGHTDTQYF. The chain carries TRBV12-3 or TRBV12-4 and TRBJ2-3; D possibly corresponds to TRBD1 (6 bases). The CDR3 contains 14 residues. V shed 6 bases and J shed 2 bases, with 12 bases lying between them.

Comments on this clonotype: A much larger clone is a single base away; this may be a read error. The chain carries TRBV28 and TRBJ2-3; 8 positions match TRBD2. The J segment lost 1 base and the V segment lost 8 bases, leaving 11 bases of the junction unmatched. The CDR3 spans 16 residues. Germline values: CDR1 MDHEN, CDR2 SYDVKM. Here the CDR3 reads CASAPFYSGGTDTQYF. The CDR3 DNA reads TGTGCCAGCGCCCCCTTCTATAGCGGGGGCACAGATACGCAGTATTTT.

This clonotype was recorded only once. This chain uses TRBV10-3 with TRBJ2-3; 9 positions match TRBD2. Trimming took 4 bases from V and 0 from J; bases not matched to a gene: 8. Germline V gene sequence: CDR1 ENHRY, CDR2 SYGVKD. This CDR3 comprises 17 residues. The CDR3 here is CAISVGLAGSSTDTQYF. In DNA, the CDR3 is TGTGCCATCAGTGTGGGGCTAGCGGGATCTAGCACAGATACGCAGTATTTT.

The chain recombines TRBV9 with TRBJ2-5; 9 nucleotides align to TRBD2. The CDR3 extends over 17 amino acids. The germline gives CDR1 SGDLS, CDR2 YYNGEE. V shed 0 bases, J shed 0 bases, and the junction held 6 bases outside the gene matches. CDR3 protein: CASSVATAGGYQETQYF. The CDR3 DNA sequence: TGTGCCAGCAGCGTAGCTACGGCGGGGGGGTACCAAGAGACCCAGTACTTC.

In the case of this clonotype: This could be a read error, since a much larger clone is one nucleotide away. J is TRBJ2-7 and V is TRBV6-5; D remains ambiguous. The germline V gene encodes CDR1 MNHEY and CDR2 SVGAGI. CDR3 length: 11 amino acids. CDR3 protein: CASSYMGQQHF. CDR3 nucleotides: TGTGCCAGCAGTTATATGGGTCAGCAGCACTTC.

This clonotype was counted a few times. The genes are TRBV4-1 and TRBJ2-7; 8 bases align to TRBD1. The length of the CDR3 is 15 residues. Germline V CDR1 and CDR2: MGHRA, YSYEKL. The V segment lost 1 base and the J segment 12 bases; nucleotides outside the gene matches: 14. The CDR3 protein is CASSQGPRTGRFVYF. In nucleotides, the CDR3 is TGCGCCAGCAGCCAAGGACCGAGGACAGGGCGATTCGTGTACTTC.

CDR3 coding DNA: TGTGCCAGCAGTTCCTGGCGTAAGCGTGGTAATCCCGAGCAGTACTTC. The encoded protein is CASSSWRKRGNPEQYF. The rearrangement links TRBV6-2 or TRBV6-3 to TRBJ2-7; D remains unclear. With 4 bases removed from V and 6 bases from J, the gap between germline ends came to 22 bases. Germline V gene data show CDR1 as MNHEY and CDR2 as SVGEGT. The CDR3 is 16 amino acids.

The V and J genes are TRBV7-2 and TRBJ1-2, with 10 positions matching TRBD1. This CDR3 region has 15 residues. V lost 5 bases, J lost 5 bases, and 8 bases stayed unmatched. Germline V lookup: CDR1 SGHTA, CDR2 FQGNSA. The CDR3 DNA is TGTGCCAGCAGCCCCCAGACAGGGGGCGTTTATGGCTACACCTTC. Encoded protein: CASSPQTGGVYGYTF.

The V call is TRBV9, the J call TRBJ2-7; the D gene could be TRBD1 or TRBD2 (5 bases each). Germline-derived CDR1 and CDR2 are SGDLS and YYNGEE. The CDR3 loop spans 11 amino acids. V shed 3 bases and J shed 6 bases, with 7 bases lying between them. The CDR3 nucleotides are TGTGCCAGCAGCGGGGGGAGCGAGCAGTACTTC. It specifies CASSGGSEQYF.

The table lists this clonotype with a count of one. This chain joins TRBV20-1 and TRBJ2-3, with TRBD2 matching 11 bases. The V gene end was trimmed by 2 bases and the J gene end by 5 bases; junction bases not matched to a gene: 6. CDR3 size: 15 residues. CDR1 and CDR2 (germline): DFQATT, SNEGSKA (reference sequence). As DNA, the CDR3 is TGCAGTGCTAGACCGCCTAGCGGGGGGAGAGATACGCAGTATTTT. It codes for CSARPPSGGRDTQYF.

CDR3 nucleotides: TGTGCCACCAGTATGGGGGTCGGGGGACAGGGGGCTTATGGGGCCAACGTCCTGACTTTC. Protein product: CATSMGVGGQGAYGANVLTF. The chain has TRBV15 and TRBJ2-6, with 12 bases matching TRBD1. Germline lookup yields CDR1 LNHNV and CDR2 YYDKDF (reference sequence). The V segment lost 6 bases and the J segment 3 bases; nucleotides outside the gene matches: 15. The CDR3 runs 20 residues.

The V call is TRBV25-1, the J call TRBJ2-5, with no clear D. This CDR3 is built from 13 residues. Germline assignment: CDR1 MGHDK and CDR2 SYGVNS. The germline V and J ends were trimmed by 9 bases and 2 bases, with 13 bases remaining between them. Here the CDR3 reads CASSRSRQETQYF. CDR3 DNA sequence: TGTGCCAGTAGTCGTAGCAGACAAGAGACCCAGTACTTC.

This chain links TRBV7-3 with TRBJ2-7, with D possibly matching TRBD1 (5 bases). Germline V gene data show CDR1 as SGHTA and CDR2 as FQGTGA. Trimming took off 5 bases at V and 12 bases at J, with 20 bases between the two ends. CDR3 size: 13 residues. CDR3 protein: CASSPGRTPMLYF. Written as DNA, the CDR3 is TGTGCCAGCAGCCCCGGGCGGACACCCATGTTGTACTTC.

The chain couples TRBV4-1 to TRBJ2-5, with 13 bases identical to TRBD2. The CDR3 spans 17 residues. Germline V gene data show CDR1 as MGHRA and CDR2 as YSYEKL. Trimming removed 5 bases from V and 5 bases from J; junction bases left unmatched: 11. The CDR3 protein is CASSTRTSGSMVETQYF. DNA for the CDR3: TGCGCCAGCAGCACTCGGACTAGCGGGAGTATGGTTGAGACCCAGTACTTC.

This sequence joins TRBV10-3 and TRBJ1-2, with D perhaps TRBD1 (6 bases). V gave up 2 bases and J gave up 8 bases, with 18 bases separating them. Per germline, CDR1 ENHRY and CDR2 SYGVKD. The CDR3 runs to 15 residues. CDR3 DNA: TGTGCCATCAGTGAGCTGTCGGGACAATCATCCGGCTACACCTTC. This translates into CAISELSGQSSGYTF.

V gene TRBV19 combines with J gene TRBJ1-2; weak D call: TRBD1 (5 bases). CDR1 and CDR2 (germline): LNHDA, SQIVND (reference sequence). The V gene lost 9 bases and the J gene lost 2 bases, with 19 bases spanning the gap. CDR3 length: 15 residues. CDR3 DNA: TGTGCCAGCAGCGGGCGACGACAGACGAACTATGGCTACACCTTC. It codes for CASSGRRQTNYGYTF. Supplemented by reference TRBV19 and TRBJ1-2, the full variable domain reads DGGITQSPKYLFRKEGQNVTLSCEQNLNHDAMYWYRQDPGQGLRLIYYSQIVNDFQKGDIAEGYSVSREKKESFPLTVTSAQKNPTAFYLCASSGRRQTNYGYTFGSGTRLTVV.

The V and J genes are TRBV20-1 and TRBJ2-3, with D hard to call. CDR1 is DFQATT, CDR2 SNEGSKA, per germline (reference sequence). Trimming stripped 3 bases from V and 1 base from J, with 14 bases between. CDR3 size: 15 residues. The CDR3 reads CSASDSFLGTDTQYF. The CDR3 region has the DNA TGCAGTGCTAGCGACTCCTTTTTGGGCACAGATACGCAGTATTTT.

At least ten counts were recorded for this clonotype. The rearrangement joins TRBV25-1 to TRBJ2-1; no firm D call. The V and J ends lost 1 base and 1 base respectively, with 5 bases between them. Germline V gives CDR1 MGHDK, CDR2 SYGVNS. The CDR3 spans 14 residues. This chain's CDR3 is CASSEWRSYNEQFF. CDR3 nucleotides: TGTGCCAGCAGTGAATGGAGATCCTACAATGAGCAGTTCTTC.